Presented here are 10 T cell receptor beta chains from one specimen sequenced in a study of monozygotic twins with inflammatory bowel disease. After re-calling the 5' RACE reads, TCRdb lists one entry per CDR3 protein, DNA absent. The table lists about 210,000 distinct CDR3 sequences, with roughly 7.7% in the top ten. Source material: blood. All receptors derive from a human donor with ulcerative colitis or Crohn's disease, or a healthy co-twin of an affected twin (not recorded which).

The rearrangement links TRBV5-5 to TRBJ2-1. CDR3 length equals 16 residues. In germline, CDR1 is SGHKS, CDR2 YYEKEE (reference sequence). CDR3 residues: CASSLAPASSYNEQFF.

The chain joins TRBV9 to TRBJ2-6; with no DNA, the TCRdb D assignment of TRBD1 cannot be verified. This CDR3 has 14 amino acids. The germline CDR1 and CDR2 sequences are SGDLS and YYNGEE. CDR3: CASSPRTVSEVLTF.

This chain links TRBV5-1 with TRBJ2-7; TCRdb indicates TRBD1, and absent DNA this call remains unverified. There are 14 residues in the CDR3. Germline CDR1 reads SGHRS; CDR2 reads YFSETQ. This CDR3 is CASSFHPGVNEQYF.

The chain is built from TRBV7-2 and TRBJ1-1; TCRdb returns TRBD1, unconfirmable since there is no DNA. The V gene's germline CDR1 is SGHTA and CDR2 FQGNSA. The CDR3 runs 16 residues. CDR3 sequence: CASSGTGNSMNTEAFF.

This sequence joins TRBV5-6 and TRBJ1-1. The CDR3 is 14 residues long. CDR1 is SGHDT and CDR2 is YYEEEE in the germline V gene. This chain's CDR3 is CASSLALDGSEAFF. The whole variable domain, remainder taken from reference TRBV5-6 and TRBJ1-1, is DAGVTQSPTHLIKTRGQQVTLRCSPKSGHDTVSWYQQALGQGPQFIFQYYEEEERQRGNFPDRFSGHQFPNYSSELNVNALLLGDSALYLCASSLALDGSEAFFGQGTRLTVV.

V is TRBV3-1 and J is TRBJ2-2; TCRdb outputs TRBD2, but without DNA this stays unchecked. Germline V gene data show CDR1 as LGHDT and CDR2 as YNNKEL (reference sequence). The CDR3 loop spans 15 amino acids. CDR3 protein: CASTILAANTGELFF.

The chain uses TRBV12-3 or TRBV12-4 and TRBJ2-2; the TRBD1 assignment by TCRdb is unverifiable without DNA. This CDR3 is 15 amino acids long. CDR3 protein: CASSSTGLNTGELFF.

This chain uses TRBV29-1 with TRBJ1-3. CDR1 is SQVTM, CDR2 ANQGSEA, per germline. CDR3 length equals 15 residues. CDR3 protein: CSVSGWAASGNTIYF.

The chain combines TRBV20-1 with TRBJ2-3; the D call from TCRdb, TRBD1, cannot be confirmed without DNA. The CDR3 is 16 amino acids. CDR1 is DFQATT and CDR2 is SNEGSKA in the germline V gene (reference sequence). Here the CDR3 reads CSAPNRRQGNMDTQYF.

The CDR3 sequence: CASSYPPGVSYTF. The V gene is TRBV6-5, the J gene TRBJ1-2; the D call from TCRdb, TRBD1, cannot be confirmed without DNA. CDR1 and CDR2 from the germline V gene are MNHEY and SVGAGI. The CDR3 sequence is 13 residues long.